The 2 T cell receptor beta chains given below trace back to one sample, sequenced in a study of blood T cell repertoires in COVID-19. Repertoires were generated with immunoSEQ multiplex PCR, while TCRdb's copy carries only in-frame clones and drops some. The sample holds 150,000 to 200,000 clones; approximately 80% are singletons and the top ten take 2.9%. Sample: peripheral blood. The receptors come from a woman aged 60-75 years with acute or convalescent COVID-19.

The genes are TRBV2 and TRBJ2-7, with 7 positions matching TRBD1. From germline, CDR1 is SNHLY and CDR2 FYNNEI. J was trimmed by 0 bases and V by 5 bases; bases with no gene match: 7. The CDR3 extends over 15 amino acids. The CDR3 DNA is TGTGCCAGCAGTCCCGGGACAGCCTCCTCCTACGAGCAGTACTTC. It codes for CASSPGTASSYEQYF.

The chain joins TRBV3-1 (or the pseudogene TRBV3-2) to TRBJ1-1; no reliable D call. With 4 bases removed from V and 3 bases from J, the gap between germline ends came to 9 bases. Germline V lookup: CDR1 LGHDT, CDR2 YNNKEL (reference sequence). The CDR3 is 13 residues long. As DNA, the CDR3 is TGTGCCAGCAGCCCCCGCCCGGACACTGAAGCTTTCTTT. Translation gives CASSPRPDTEAFF.